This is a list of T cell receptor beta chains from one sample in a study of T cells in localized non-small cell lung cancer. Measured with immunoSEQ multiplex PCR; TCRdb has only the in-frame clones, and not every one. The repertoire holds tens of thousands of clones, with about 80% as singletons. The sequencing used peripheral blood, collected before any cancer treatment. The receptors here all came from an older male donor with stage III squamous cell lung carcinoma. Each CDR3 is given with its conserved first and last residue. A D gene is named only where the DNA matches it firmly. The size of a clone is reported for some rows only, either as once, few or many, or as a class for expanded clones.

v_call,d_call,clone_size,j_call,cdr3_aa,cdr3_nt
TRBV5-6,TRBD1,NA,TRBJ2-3,CASSSTGGRTDTQYF,TGTGCCAGCAGCTCGACAGGGGGTCGGACAGATACGCAGTATTTT
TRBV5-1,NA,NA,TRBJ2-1,CASSPVVGSSYNEQFF,TGCGCCAGCAGCCCAGTCGTCGGGAGCTCCTACAATGAGCAGTTCTTC
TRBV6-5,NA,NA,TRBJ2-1,CASSPFIGSNEQFF,TGTGCCAGCAGCCCCTTTATAGGGAGCAATGAGCAGTTCTTC
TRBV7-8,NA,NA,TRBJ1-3,CASSLAGKQLAGNTIYF,TGTGCCAGCAGCTTAGCGGGAAAACAGCTCGCTGGAAACACCATATATTTT
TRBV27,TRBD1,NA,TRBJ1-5,CASSSRGHQPQHF,TGTGCCAGCAGTTCCAGGGGGCATCAGCCCCAGCATTTT
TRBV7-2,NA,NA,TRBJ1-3,CASSLTRNTIYF,TGTGCCAGCAGCCTGACACGAAACACCATATATTTT
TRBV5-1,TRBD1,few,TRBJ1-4,CASSRWDRGTQLFF,TGCGCCAGCAGCCGATGGGACAGGGGGACTCAACTGTTTTTT
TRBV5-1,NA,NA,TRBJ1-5,CASSLVSGVNQPQHF,TGTGCCAGCAGCTTGGTTTCAGGGGTGAATCAGCCCCAGCATTTT
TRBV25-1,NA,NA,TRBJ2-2,CASSPRAGELFF,TGTGCCAGCAGCCCGCGGGCCGGGGAGCTGTTTTTT
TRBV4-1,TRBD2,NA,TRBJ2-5,CASSQDGAGGETQYF,TGCGCCAGCAGCCAAGATGGAGCGGGAGGGGAGACCCAGTACTTC
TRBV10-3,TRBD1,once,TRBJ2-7,CAIKPGQGAFYEQYF,TGTGCCATCAAACCGGGACAGGGGGCATTCTACGAGCAGTACTTC
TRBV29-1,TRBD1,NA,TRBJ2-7,CSVGQGDSYEQYF,TGCAGCGTAGGACAGGGAGACTCCTACGAGCAGTACTTC
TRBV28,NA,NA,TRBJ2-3,CAAGTDTQYF,TGTGCCGCGGGCACAGATACGCAGTATTTT
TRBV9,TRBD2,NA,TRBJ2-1,CASSVVAGHWNEQFF,TGTGCCAGCAGCGTAGTAGCGGGGCATTGGAATGAGCAGTTCTTC
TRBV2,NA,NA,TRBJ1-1,CASTPRLMNTEAFF,TGTGCCAGCACCCCGAGGCTAATGAACACTGAAGCTTTCTTT
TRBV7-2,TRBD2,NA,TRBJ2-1,CASSPTSGTYNEQFF,TGTGCCAGCAGCCCAACTAGCGGGACCTACAATGAGCAGTTCTTC
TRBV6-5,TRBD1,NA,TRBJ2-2,CASSTRQGLRELFF,TGTGCCAGCAGTACCCGACAGGGATTAAGGGAGCTGTTTTTT